The rows below give T cell receptor beta chains drawn from one sample of a study of T cells in Graves' hyperthyroidism and ophthalmopathy. MiXCR, applied by TCRdb to the multiplex PCR reads, yields one record per CDR3 protein. The sample consists of a few hundred thousand distinct CDR3 sequences, roughly 14% of them appearing once. Sequencing used blood. Source of these receptors: a woman aged 25 to 39 with Graves' ophthalmopathy. CDR3s include the opening cysteine and the closing phenylalanine or tryptophan. A D gene is named only where the DNA matches it firmly. The size field is filled for only some rows; it gives once, few, many or a size class.

J | D | size | V | DNA | CDR3
TRBJ2-5 | NA | many | TRBV27 | TGTGCCAGCGCCTTCGAGCCTCGCCGGGGGGCCATGTACCAAGAGACCCAGTACTTC | CASAFEPRRGAMYQETQYF
TRBJ1-6 | NA | many | TRBV12-3/TRBV12-4 | TGTGCCAGCAGTTTTAATCCGAATTCACCCCTCCACTTT | CASSFNPNSPLHF
TRBJ2-7 | TRBD2 | many | TRBV7-2 | TGTGCCAGCAGCGTTGGACTAGCGGGGAGCTCCTACGAGCAGTACTTC | CASSVGLAGSSYEQYF
TRBJ2-3 | NA | many | TRBV3-1 | TGTGCCAGCAGCCACTGGGGTGGAGGGGGCGCAGATACGCAGTATTTT | CASSHWGGGGADTQYF
TRBJ1-6 | NA | many | TRBV18 | TGTGCCAGCTCACCAGGGTCGGGTTCACCCCTCCACTTT | CASSPGSGSPLHF
TRBJ2-3 | TRBD2 | many | TRBV12-3/TRBV12-4 | TGTGCCAGCAGAGTAGGGCTAGCGGGGGGAACAGATACGCAGTATTTT | CASRVGLAGGTDTQYF
TRBJ1-1 | TRBD1 | NA | TRBV9 | TGTGCCAGCAGCGTAGCCTGCAGGGGGTTGCCCTTGAACACTGAAGCTTTCTTT | CASSVACRGLPLNTEAFF
TRBJ2-1 | NA | few | TRBV25-1 | TGTGCCAGCAGTGAAGATGTGAGCTCCTACAATGAGCAGTTCTTC | CASSEDVSSYNEQFF
TRBJ1-2 | NA | NA | TRBV19 | TGTGCCAGTAGTATAGGGTGGCGACAGGACCATAACTATGGCTACACCTTC | CASSIGWRQDHNYGYTF
TRBJ2-2 | TRBD1 | NA | TRBV30 | TGTGCCTGGAGCCGCCTAAGACAGGGGCCCGGGGAGCTGTTTTTT | CAWSRLRQGPGELFF
TRBJ1-5 | NA | NA | TRBV2 | TGTGCCAGCAGAGCATACACCAATCAGCCCCAGCATTTT | CASRAYTNQPQHF
TRBJ2-7 | NA | many | TRBV11-3 | TGTGCCAGCAGCCCGCTAGGAACCACGGAGGGCGAGCAGTACTTC | CASSPLGTTEGEQYF
TRBJ2-2 | TRBD2 | many | TRBV20-1 | TGCAGTGCTAGGGGTTCTGCGGGGAGGGCGAACACCGGGGAGCTGTTTTTT | CSARGSAGRANTGELFF
TRBJ2-1 | NA | NA | TRBV6-1 | TGTGCCAGCAGTGAATGGGGGGGCACAGGGACCTATTACAATGAGCAGTTCTTC | CASSEWGGTGTYYNEQFF
TRBJ2-3 | TRBD2 | many | TRBV6-1 | TGTGCCAGCAGTGTCCGTCGGACTAGCGGGGGGGCGTACCCAGATACGCAGTATTTT | CASSVRRTSGGAYPDTQYF
TRBJ1-5 | NA | many | TRBV5-5 | TGTGCCAGCAGCTTGGAGTGGGTGGGAAATCAGCCCCAGCATTTT | CASSLEWVGNQPQHF
TRBJ2-2 | NA | many | TRBV14 | TGTGCCAGCAGCCAAGATGTCGGGGTACCCGGGGAGCTGTTTTTT | CASSQDVGVPGELFF
TRBJ2-7 | NA | many | TRBV20-1 | TGCAGTGCGCAGATCCAGGGGTCCTACGAGCAGTACTTC | CSAQIQGSYEQYF
TRBJ2-5 | NA | many | TRBV20-1 | TGCAGTGCAGCCGGGGGCGAAGAGACCCAGTACTTC | CSAAGGEETQYF
TRBJ1-5 | NA | many | TRBV28 | TGTGCCAGCAAAACTACCGGGAAGGGGGGCAGCAATCAGCCCCAGCATTTT | CASKTTGKGGSNQPQHF
TRBJ1-5 | TRBD1 | many | TRBV28 | TGTGCCAGCAGTTTACTGGGACAGGGAATATGGGGCAATCAGCCCCAGCATTTT | CASSLLGQGIWGNQPQHF
TRBJ2-2 | TRBD1 | NA | TRBV20-1 | TGCAGTGCTATAAGTCTGGACAGGGGGCTTTTCACCGGGGAGCTGTTTTTT | CSAISLDRGLFTGELFF
TRBJ1-2 | NA | NA | TRBV7-2 | TGTGCCAGCAGCTTCTTCGTAGGCCCCTATGGCTACACCTTC | CASSFFVGPYGYTF
TRBJ1-4 | NA | NA | TRBV6-1 | TGTGCCAGCAGTGATTGGGGGGCGGAAAAACTGTTTTTT | CASSDWGAEKLFF